This T cell receptor (beta chain) emerged from a study of blood T cell repertoires in COVID-19. Overall study context: The analysed material was cDNA or gDNA that came from T cells, B-cell-depleted T cells, or PBMCs.

The CDR3 covers 15 residues. Trimming stripped 5 bases from V and 0 bases from J, with 13 bases between. CDR1 is MNHEY, CDR2 SMNVEV, per germline (reference sequence). Produced via immunoSEQ multiplex PCR; TCRdb's table is partial and in-frame only. Of 65,000 or so clones in the sample, around 84% were seen once. The sample consisted of peripheral blood. V is TRBV27 and J is TRBJ2-5; D might be TRBD1 (6 bases). The TCR sequence derives from a woman in her 70s with acute or convalescent COVID-19. CDR3 protein: CASSPGTTNQETQYF. CDR3 sequence (DNA): TGTGCCAGCAGTCCAGGGACAACCAACCAAGAGACCCAGTACTTC.